Reported below is one T cell receptor beta chain. Its antigen is currently unknown. A second PCR, run for about 6 to 11 cycles, used a sample-barcoded 5' primer plus a J-beta primer mix. Each cDNA was tagged by a template-switch adaptor containing 12 random nucleotides. Sequencing yielded, for each sample, at least 3 million paired-end reads carrying CDR3. TCRdb passed the 5' RACE reads through MiXCR, listing each CDR3 protein once. The repertoire holds roughly 1.4 million distinct CDR3 sequences, with roughly 59% as singletons. The data belong to a study of blood T cells in healthy people across ages. General study results and limits: As age increased, TCR beta diversity per million T cells fell in a roughly linear fashion. The study regarded diversity estimates from one million T cells as underestimates.

V was cut by 0 bases and J by 0 bases, with 8 bases left in between. There are 16 residues in the CDR3. Germline lookup yields CDR1 MGHRA and CDR2 YSYEKL. This chain connects TRBV4-1 to TRBJ2-2, with no clear D. The receptor was derived from a man aged 18 to 29 in good health. Sequenced: blood. CDR3 nucleotides: TGCGCCAGCAGCCAAGATCGCGCAGCGAACACCGGGGAGCTGTTTTTT. Its protein is CASSQDRAANTGELFF.